These 32 T cell receptor beta chains share one sample of origin, sequenced in a study of response to subunit inactivated influenza vaccine. MiXCR, applied by TCRdb to the RT-PCR reads, yields one record per CDR3 protein. The sample lists some 540,000 distinct CDR3 sequences, around a quarter occurring once. The data also belong to a second study, concerning T cells expressing NK-cell markers. As that report states: It was by 5'RACE template switching with UMIs that TCR beta cDNA was made.

The specimen comprised CD4+ T cells sorted from PBMCs, sampled about 11 days after vaccination. The origin of the receptors is a man aged 45 to 65 who received an inactivated influenza vaccine.

J is TRBJ2-3 and V is TRBV7-2; D perhaps matches TRBD1 (5 bases). The CDR3 loop spans 13 amino acids. Trimming removed 4 bases at V and 5 bases at J, with 10 bases between. Germline V lookup: CDR1 SGHTA, CDR2 FQGNSA. The CDR3 loop reads CASSSGYRDTQYF. DNA for the CDR3: TGTGCCAGCAGCTCAGGGTATAGAGATACGCAGTATTTT.

The genes are TRBV7-9 and TRBJ1-2, with D uncertain. The germline V gene has CDR1 SEHNR and CDR2 FQNEAQ (reference sequence). The CDR3 has 13 residues. V was cut by 3 bases and J by 4 bases, with 9 bases left in between. CDR3 sequence: CASSFRGTYGYTF. The CDR3 DNA is TGTGCCAGCAGCTTTCGAGGTACCTATGGCTACACCTTC.

This clonotype has more than one count but fewer than ten. The chain recombines TRBV14 with TRBJ1-1; TRBD1 aligns across 8 bases. CDR3 length: 13 residues. Germline V gene sequence: CDR1 SGHDN, CDR2 FVKESK. Losses at the gene ends were 8 bases for V and 4 bases for J; bases not matched to a gene: 6. Here the CDR3 reads CASELTGGTEAFF. The CDR3 DNA sequence: TGTGCCAGCGAACTCACAGGGGGCACTGAAGCTTTCTTT.

The chain recombines TRBV5-1 with TRBJ2-3; the match to TRBD1 covers 7 bases. Germline loops: CDR1 SGHRS, CDR2 YFSETQ. This CDR3 is 15 amino acids long. V gave up 9 bases and J gave up 2 bases; unmatched junction bases: 12. The CDR3 is CANTQAGTDTDTQYF. DNA of the CDR3: TGCGCCAACACACAAGCCGGGACAGACACAGATACGCAGTATTTT.

This clonotype has only a few counts. The chain carries TRBV10-2 and TRBJ2-7, with 14 bases fitting TRBD2. Trimming took 5 bases from V and 3 from J; bases not matched to a gene: 3. This CDR3 region has 15 residues. Germline loops: CDR1 WSHSY, CDR2 SAAADI. The DNA of the CDR3 is TGCGCCAGCAGTCTTGGACTAGCGGGGGGCTACGAGCAGTACTTC. Amino acids: CASSLGLAGGYEQYF.

The rearrangement joins TRBV10-3 to TRBJ1-6; the D gene is possibly TRBD1 (5 bases). This CDR3 region has 16 residues. The V gene lost 0 bases and the J gene lost 7 bases, with 13 bases spanning the gap. Germline assignment: CDR1 ENHRY and CDR2 SYGVKD. CDR3 nucleotide sequence: TGTGCCATCAGTGAGTCGATTGGGACGGACAATTCACCCCTCCACTTT. Translation: CAISESIGTDNSPLHF.

This clonotype was picked up a small number of times. The CDR3 bases are TGTGCCAGCAGTGAAGAGGGGTTAAGCAATCAGCCCCAGCATTTT. Translated: CASSEEGLSNQPQHF. The chain combines TRBV2 with TRBJ1-5, with D possibly TRBD1 on 5 matching bases. The V end lost 1 base, the J end lost 1 base, and 8 bases lay between the germline ends. The CDR3 consists of 15 residues. The germline V gene has CDR1 SNHLY and CDR2 FYNNEI. Full variable domain (rest looked up from reference TRBV2 and TRBJ1-5): EPEVTQTPSHQVTQMGQEVILRCVPISNHLYFYWYRQILGQKVEFLVSFYNNEISEKSEIFDDQFSVERPDGSNFTLKIRSTKLEDSAMYFCASSEEGLSNQPQHFGDGTRLSIL.

This clonotype appeared a few times. The genes are TRBV29-1 and TRBJ2-3; the match to TRBD2 covers 11 bases. CDR3 length: 16 amino acids. CDR1 and CDR2 from the germline V gene are SQVTM and ANQGSEA. V was pared by 4 bases and J by 3 bases, with 9 bases of the junction left unmatched. The CDR3 DNA reads TGCAGCGTTGGCCTCGTAGCGGGGGGGAGGACAGATACGCAGTATTTT. This codes for CSVGLVAGGRTDTQYF.

V gene TRBV12-3 or TRBV12-4 combines with J gene TRBJ2-2; D might be TRBD1 (5 bases). Trimming took off 8 bases at V and 0 bases at J, with 10 bases between the two ends. The CDR3 is 14 amino acids. The CDR3 here is CASRRASNTGELFF. The CDR3 DNA follows: TGTGCCAGCCGCAGGGCCTCGAACACCGGGGAGCTGTTTTTT.

V usage is TRBV7-2 and J usage is TRBJ1-2; D ambiguous. The V and J ends lost 5 bases and 2 bases respectively, with 12 bases between them. This CDR3 has 14 residues. The germline V gene has CDR1 SGHTA and CDR2 FQGNSA. The chain's CDR3 is CASSQAGFNYGYTF. As DNA, the CDR3 is TGTGCCAGCAGCCAAGCGGGTTTCAACTATGGCTACACCTTC.

This sequence joins TRBV20-1 and TRBJ2-7, with TRBD1 matching 7 bases. This CDR3 spans 14 amino acids. Germline-derived CDR1 and CDR2 are DFQATT and SNEGSKA (reference sequence). Trimming at V came to 3 bases and at J to 0 bases, leaving 5 bases not matched to a gene. The DNA of the CDR3 is TGCAGTGCTAGTCGACAGGGCCCCTCCTACGAGCAGTACTTC. This gives the protein CSASRQGPSYEQYF.

This chain connects TRBV15 to TRBJ2-7, with 8 bases fitting TRBD2. Unmatched junction bases numbered 10, after V lost 3 bases and J lost 6 bases. The CDR3 sequence is 15 residues long. Germline V gives CDR1 LNHNV, CDR2 YYDKDF (reference sequence). The CDR3 DNA is TGTGCCACCAGCAGGGTAGCGGGGATCCTCGTCGAGCAGTACTTC. Its translation: CATSRVAGILVEQYF.

The CDR3 bases are TGCGCCAGCAGCCGGGAGAATTCACCCCTCCACTTT. Translation: CASSRENSPLHF. This sequence joins TRBV5-1 and TRBJ1-6, with D unclear. V gave up 4 bases and J gave up 7 bases, with 6 bases separating them. Germline CDR1 SGHRS, CDR2 YFSETQ. The CDR3 covers 12 residues.

This clonotype showed up just a few times. This chain uses TRBV29-1 with TRBJ2-3, with 11 bases lining up with TRBD2. J lost 0 bases, V lost 4 bases, and 3 bases had no gene match. CDR1 is SQVTM, CDR2 ANQGSEA, per germline. The CDR3 spans 15 residues. The CDR3 region has the DNA TGCAGCGTTGGAATAGCGGGAGGGAGCACAGATACGCAGTATTTT. The encoded protein is CSVGIAGGSTDTQYF.

The rearrangement links TRBV7-9 to TRBJ2-1, with TRBD2 matching over 8 bases. Losses at the gene ends were 6 bases for V and 8 bases for J; bases not matched to a gene: 12. Germline V lookup: CDR1 SEHNR, CDR2 FQNEAQ (reference sequence). The CDR3 contains 15 residues. The chain's CDR3 is CASSTTSGPSDEQFF. For the CDR3, the DNA is TGTGCCAGCAGTACCACTAGCGGCCCTTCTGATGAGCAGTTCTTC.

This chain uses TRBV20-1 with TRBJ2-3; tentatively, D is TRBD1 or TRBD2 (6 bases each). This CDR3 has 12 residues. V was trimmed by 8 bases and J by 6 bases, leaving 15 bases between them. The germline CDR1 and CDR2 sequences are DFQATT and SNEGSKA (reference sequence). The CDR3 DNA is TGCAGTCTACAGGGACTGAGGGATACGCAGTATTTT. Protein sequence: CSLQGLRDTQYF.

This clonotype was counted only a few times. This chain joins TRBV7-9 and TRBJ2-1, with 9 bases lining up with TRBD1. The germline gives CDR1 SEHNR, CDR2 FQNEAQ (reference sequence). V was clipped by 4 bases and J by 8 bases; unmatched bases: 9. The CDR3 is made up of 15 amino acids. CDR3 nucleotides: TGTGCCAGCAGCTCCTACAGGGGGCTGGTAGATGAGCAGTTCTTC. This gives the protein CASSSYRGLVDEQFF.

This clonotype has a handful of counts. The chain carries TRBV20-1 and TRBJ2-1; D remains unclear. Trimming shortened V by 2 bases and J by 9 bases, and 11 bases separated the two germline ends. This CDR3 comprises 12 residues. Germline CDR1 DFQATT, CDR2 SNEGSKA (reference sequence). CDR3 sequence: CSARPRVAEQFF. As DNA, the CDR3 is TGCAGTGCTAGACCCCGGGTTGCTGAGCAGTTCTTC.

The chain recombines TRBV6-1 with TRBJ2-5, with D possibly matching TRBD1 (6 bases). V gave up 8 bases and J gave up 4 bases, with 14 bases separating them. CDR1 is MNHNS, CDR2 SASEGT, per germline. The CDR3 has 13 amino acids. The CDR3: CASQRDMAETQYF. The DNA of the CDR3 is TGTGCCAGCCAAAGGGACATGGCAGAGACCCAGTACTTC.

At least ten counts were recorded for this clonotype. The V and J genes are TRBV4-2 and TRBJ2-7, with TRBD2 identical over 10 bases. The ends lost 3 bases at V and 1 base at J; junction bases unmatched: 3. The CDR3 totals 15 residues. Germline loops: CDR1 LGHNA, CDR2 YNFKEQ. CDR3 region: CASSQGLASSYEQYF. The CDR3 bases are TGTGCCAGCAGCCAGGGACTAGCGTCTTCCTACGAGCAGTACTTC.

This clonotype was detected only a few times. CDR3 in DNA: TGCGCCAGCAGCTCCAGACGCGGCACAGATACGCAGTATTTT. Translating gives CASSSRRGTDTQYF. The genes are TRBV5-1 and TRBJ2-3; no clear D gene. Trimming removed 3 bases at V and 1 base at J, with 9 bases between. From germline, CDR1 is SGHRS and CDR2 YFSETQ. This CDR3 contains 14 residues.

This clonotype came up many times. This chain uses TRBV5-1 with TRBJ2-3, with D perhaps matching TRBD1 (5 bases). The CDR3 extends over 14 amino acids. Trimming shortened V by 9 bases and J by 0 bases, and 14 bases separated the two germline ends. Germline assignment: CDR1 SGHRS and CDR2 YFSETQ. The CDR3 sequence is CATARQTSTDTQYF. The DNA for the CDR3 is TGCGCCACAGCACGACAGACTAGCACAGATACGCAGTATTTT.

This clonotype was recorded a few times. The chain recombines TRBV7-6 with TRBJ1-1; no definite D call. V was trimmed by 2 bases and J by 5 bases, leaving 9 bases between them. The CDR3 runs to 13 residues. The germline gives CDR1 SGHVS, CDR2 FNYEAQ. In DNA form, the CDR3 reads TGTGCCAGCAGCTTAACGCAGGCAACTGAAGCTTTCTTT. It codes for CASSLTQATEAFF.

The J gene is TRBJ2-7, the V gene TRBV29-1; a possible D gene is TRBD2 (6 bases). This CDR3 is built from 13 residues. Germline lookup yields CDR1 SQVTM and CDR2 ANQGSEA. V lost 6 bases, J lost 2 bases, and 14 bases lay in between. The CDR3 nucleotides are TGCAGCGTGGAGGGGACGGGAGCCTACGAGCAGTACTTC. Protein product: CSVEGTGAYEQYF.

The V and J genes are TRBV20-1 and TRBJ2-3; 9 positions match TRBD2. The J segment lost 0 bases and the V segment lost 3 bases, leaving 4 bases of the junction unmatched. This CDR3 contains 15 residues. Per germline, CDR1 DFQATT and CDR2 SNEGSKA (reference sequence). CDR3 coding DNA: TGCAGTGCTAGGGAGCTAGCGGGGAGCACAGATACGCAGTATTTT. Translating it yields CSARELAGSTDTQYF.

V usage is TRBV28 and J usage is TRBJ1-1; TRBD1 might be the D (5 bases). The CDR3 consists of 13 residues. Trimming took 7 bases from V and 10 from J, leaving 19 bases between them. Germline V gene data show CDR1 as MDHEN and CDR2 as SYDVKM. The CDR3 here is CASTLPGPAPAFF. The CDR3 DNA reads TGTGCCAGCACCCTCCCGGGACCCGCTCCAGCTTTCTTT.

The CDR3 DNA follows: TGTGCCGGCGCGGCCAGGCCGAACACTGAAGCTTTCTTT. Encoded protein: CAGAARPNTEAFF. The rearrangement joins TRBV6-2 or TRBV6-3 to TRBJ1-1; D gene uncertain. Germline-derived CDR1 and CDR2 are MNHEY and SVGEGT. V was shortened by 11 bases and J by 1 base, with 14 bases between the two germline ends. The length of the CDR3 is 13 residues.

J is TRBJ2-1 and V is TRBV29-1, with a weak D call TRBD1 (6 bases). Per germline, CDR1 SQVTM and CDR2 ANQGSEA. This CDR3 contains 15 residues. V shed 7 bases and J shed 5 bases, with 21 bases lying between them. The chain's CDR3 is CSALSSFWGHNEQFF. The CDR3 DNA sequence: TGCAGCGCCCTAAGCAGCTTTTGGGGGCACAATGAGCAGTTCTTC.

The V call is TRBV14, the J call TRBJ2-3; no firm D call. The CDR3 contains 15 residues. Germline CDR1 is SGHDN and CDR2 is FVKESK. V gave up 1 base and J gave up 1 base, with 9 bases separating them. CDR3 region: CASSQGVAGTDTQYF. CDR3 nucleotide sequence: TGTGCCAGCAGCCAAGGGGTGGCCGGCACAGATACGCAGTATTTT. Full variable domain (missing parts from reference TRBV14 and TRBJ2-3): EAGVTQFPSHSVIEKGQTVTLRCDPISGHDNLYWYRRVMGKEIKFLLHFVKESKQDESGMPNNRFLAERTGGTYSTLKVQPAELEDSGVYFCASSQGVAGTDTQYFGPGTRLTVL.

This clonotype turned up a few times. The rearrangement uses TRBV11-2 and TRBJ2-7, with TRBD1 identical over 11 bases. The CDR3 loop spans 15 amino acids. CDR1 is SGHAT, CDR2 FQNNGV, per germline. Losses at the gene ends were 0 bases for V and 7 bases for J; bases not matched to a gene: 5. This CDR3 is CASSLDGQGAREQYF. The CDR3, as DNA: TGTGCCAGCAGCTTAGATGGACAGGGGGCGAGGGAGCAGTACTTC.

This chain connects TRBV20-1 to TRBJ2-7; D remains ambiguous. CDR1 is DFQATT and CDR2 is SNEGSKA in the germline V gene (reference sequence). CDR3 length: 13 residues. With 7 bases removed from V and 1 base from J, the gap between germline ends came to 14 bases. DNA for the CDR3: TGCAGTGGGAATAGTGCCCAATCCTACGAGCAGTACTTC. Translated, it gives CSGNSAQSYEQYF.

This chain joins TRBV29-1 and TRBJ2-3; the match to TRBD1 covers 8 bases. Trimming removed 0 bases from V and 0 bases from J; junction bases left unmatched: 2. This CDR3 contains 15 residues. Germline V gene sequence: CDR1 SQVTM, CDR2 ANQGSEA. The CDR3 loop reads CSVEDRGQSTDTQYF. Here the CDR3 DNA reads TGCAGCGTTGAAGACAGGGGGCAGAGCACAGATACGCAGTATTTT.